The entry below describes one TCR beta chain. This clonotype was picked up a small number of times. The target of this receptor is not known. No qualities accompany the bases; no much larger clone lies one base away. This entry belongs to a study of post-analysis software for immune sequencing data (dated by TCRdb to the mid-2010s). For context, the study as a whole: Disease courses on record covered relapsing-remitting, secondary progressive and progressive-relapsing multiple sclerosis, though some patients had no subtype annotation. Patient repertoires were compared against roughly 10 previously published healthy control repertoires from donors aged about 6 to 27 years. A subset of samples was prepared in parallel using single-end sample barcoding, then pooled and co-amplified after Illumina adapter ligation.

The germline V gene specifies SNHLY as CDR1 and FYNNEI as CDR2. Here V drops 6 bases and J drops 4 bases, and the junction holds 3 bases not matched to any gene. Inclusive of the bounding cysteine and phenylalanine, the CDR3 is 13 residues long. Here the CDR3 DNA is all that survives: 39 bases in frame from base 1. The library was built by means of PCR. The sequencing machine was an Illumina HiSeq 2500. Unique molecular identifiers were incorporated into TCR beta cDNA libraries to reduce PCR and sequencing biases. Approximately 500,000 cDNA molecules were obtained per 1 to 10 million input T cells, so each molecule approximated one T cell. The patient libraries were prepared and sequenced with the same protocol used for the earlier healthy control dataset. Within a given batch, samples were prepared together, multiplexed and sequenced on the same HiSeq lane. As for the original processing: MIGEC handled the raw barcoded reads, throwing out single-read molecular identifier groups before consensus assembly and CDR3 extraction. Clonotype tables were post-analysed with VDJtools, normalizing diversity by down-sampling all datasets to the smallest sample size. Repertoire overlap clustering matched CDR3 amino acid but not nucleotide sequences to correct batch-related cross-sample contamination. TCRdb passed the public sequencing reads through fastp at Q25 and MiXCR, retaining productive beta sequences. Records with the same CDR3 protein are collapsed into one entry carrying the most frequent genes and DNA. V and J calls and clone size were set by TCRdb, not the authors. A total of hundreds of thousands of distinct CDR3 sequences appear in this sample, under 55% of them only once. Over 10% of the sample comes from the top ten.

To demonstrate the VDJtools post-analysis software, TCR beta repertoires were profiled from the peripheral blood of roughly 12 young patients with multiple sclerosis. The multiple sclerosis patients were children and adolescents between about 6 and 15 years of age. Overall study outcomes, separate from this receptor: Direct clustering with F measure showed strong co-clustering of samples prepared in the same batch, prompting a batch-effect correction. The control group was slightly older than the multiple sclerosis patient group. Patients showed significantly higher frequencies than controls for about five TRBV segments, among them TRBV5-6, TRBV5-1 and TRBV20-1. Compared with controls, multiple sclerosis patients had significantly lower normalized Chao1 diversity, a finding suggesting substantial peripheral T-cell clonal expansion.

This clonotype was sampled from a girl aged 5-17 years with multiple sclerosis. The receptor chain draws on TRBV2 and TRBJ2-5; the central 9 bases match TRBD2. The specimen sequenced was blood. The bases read TGTGCCAGCAGGGAGACTAGCGGAGAGACCCAGTACTTC. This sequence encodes CASRETSGETQYF.